This T cell receptor (beta chain) came from a study of cytomegalovirus exposure and HLA in healthy donors. Study at large: Within an early data release were around 87 million unique TCRs drawn from HLA-typed donors. Study conclusions and caveats: The authors enumerated around 150 TCR beta chains as linked to cytomegalovirus.

This clone was seen just once. Its antigen remains unidentified. The PCR was carried out with 60 Vbeta primers and 13 Jbeta primers. Produced via immunoSEQ multiplex PCR; TCRdb's table is partial and in-frame only. The sample shows more than 150,000 clones, around 78% of them seen only once. This CDR3 is built from 15 residues. Germline CDR1 reads LGHNA; CDR2 reads YSLEER. Deletions cut 0 bases from V and 2 bases from J, with 10 bases between. The receptor was derived from a woman aged 45-65 years in good health and CMV-seropositive. The rearrangement uses TRBV4-3 and TRBJ1-1; possible D gene TRBD1, 5 bases. The specimen sequenced was PBMCs. The DNA for the CDR3 is TGCGCCAGCAGCCAAGAAGGGGCTACAAACACTGAAGCTTTCTTT. Encoded protein: CASSQEGATNTEAFF.